These 19 T cell receptor beta chains were all obtained from the same sample, sequenced in a study of T cells in Graves' hyperthyroidism and ophthalmopathy. The source material, RNA transcripts, was used to amplify TCR beta CDR3 regions. With the HTBI primer set, the TCR CDR3 went through a first round of RT-PCR. TCRdb re-called the multiplex PCR reads through MiXCR, storing one row per CDR3 protein. The data show 300,000 to 400,000 distinct CDR3 sequences, 11% to 15% seen once. Sequences were obtained from blood. The receptors were sampled from a woman aged 25 to 39 with Graves' hyperthyroidism.

This clonotype was detected many times. CDR3 protein: CASSPPASWGEQYF. DNA for the CDR3: TGTGCCAGCAGCCCTCCGGCCTCCTGGGGCGAGCAGTACTTC. V gene TRBV28 combines with J gene TRBJ2-7; no clear D gene. Germline V gives CDR1 MDHEN, CDR2 SYDVKM. Trimming shortened V by 6 bases and J by 6 bases, and 18 bases separated the two germline ends. The CDR3 has 14 residues.

At least ten counts were recorded for this clonotype. J is TRBJ2-2 and V is TRBV12-3 or TRBV12-4, with TRBD2 identical over 16 bases. The V gene end was trimmed by 6 bases and the J gene end by 7 bases; junction bases not matched to a gene: 11. CDR3 size: 18 residues. The CDR3 sequence: CASRLSSGTSGRGGELFF. In nucleotides, the CDR3 is TGTGCCAGCAGGCTCAGCTCCGGGACTAGCGGGAGGGGCGGGGAGCTGTTTTTT.

This clonotype came up many times. This chain uses TRBV28 with TRBJ1-4, with unresolved D. Trimming left V 3 bases short and J 8 bases short, with 13 bases between. In germline, CDR1 is MDHEN, CDR2 SYDVKM. The CDR3 totals 14 residues. CDR3 nucleotides: TGTGCCAGCAGTTTTTCATCCGGAAGGGAAAAACTGTTTTTT. It codes for CASSFSSGREKLFF. Full variable domain (missing parts from reference TRBV28 and TRBJ1-4): DVKVTQSSRYLVKRTGEKVFLECVQDMDHENMFWYRQDPGLGLRLIYFSYDVKMKEKGDIPEGYSVSREKKERFSLILESASTNQTSMYLCASSFSSGREKLFFGSGTQLSVL.

A few counts support this clonotype. This chain connects TRBV30 to TRBJ1-2; no clear D. The CDR3 consists of 14 residues. CDR1 and CDR2 (germline): GTSNPN, SVGIG (reference sequence). The ends were cut back, 5 bases at V and 0 bases at J, with 13 bases in the middle. This chain's CDR3 is CAWVQDGPNYGYTF. CDR3 nucleotide sequence: TGTGCCTGGGTCCAGGACGGACCTAACTATGGCTACACCTTC.

There are many counts of this clonotype. The chain links TRBV12-3 or TRBV12-4 to TRBJ2-7; tentative D call: TRBD1 (6 bases). The germline V and J ends were trimmed by 7 bases and 0 bases, with 10 bases remaining between them. CDR3 length equals 13 residues. CDR3 DNA: TGTGCCAGCACCAACAGGGCCTCCTACGAGCAGTACTTC. Protein sequence: CASTNRASYEQYF.

The CDR3 DNA sequence: TGCGCCAGCAGCTTCCCACAGGGGGGTTCTACTAGCGGGAGAGTATCATCCGAGCAGTACTTC. Translated, it gives CASSFPQGGSTSGRVSSEQYF. V and J are TRBV5-1 and TRBJ2-7; 11 bases align to TRBD2. The CDR3 sequence is 21 residues long. Germline values: CDR1 SGHRS, CDR2 YFSETQ. V shed 2 bases, J shed 6 bases, and the junction held 25 bases outside the gene matches.

For this clonotype: A much larger clone is a single base away; this may be a read error. V is TRBV11-2 and J is TRBJ2-1, with D maybe TRBD2 (6 bases). The CDR3 extends over 14 amino acids. Germline V gives CDR1 SGHAT, CDR2 FQNNGV. CDR3 region: CASQSHGGYNEQSF. The DNA of the CDR3 is TGTGCCAGCCAAAGCCACGGGGGTTACAATGAGCAGTCCTTC.

The DNA for the CDR3 is TGTGCCAGCGCACTCCCTTGGGGGGGGCTTCAAGAGACCCAGTACTTC. Its protein product is CASALPWGGLQETQYF. The chain employs TRBV7-9 and TRBJ2-5; D might be TRBD2 (7 bases). The V end lost 8 bases, the J end lost 2 bases, and 21 bases lay between the germline ends. CDR1 SEHNR and CDR2 FQNEAQ come from the germline V gene (reference sequence). The CDR3 runs to 16 residues.

There are many counts of this clonotype. The chain couples TRBV28 to TRBJ2-4; D might be TRBD1 (5 bases). Trimming took 5 bases from V and 0 from J, leaving 17 bases between them. This CDR3 is built from 17 residues. The germline gives CDR1 MDHEN, CDR2 SYDVKM. CDR3 in amino acids: CASSTQEAGLAKNIQYF. The CDR3 region has the DNA TGTGCCAGCAGTACCCAAGAGGCAGGGTTAGCCAAAAACATTCAGTACTTC.

This clonotype was seen at least ten times. The chain joins TRBV18 to TRBJ1-1, with D tentatively TRBD1 (5 bases). Germline CDR1 KGHSH, CDR2 LQKENI. This CDR3 region has 12 residues. The CDR3 reads CATGELNTEAFF. CDR3 nucleotide sequence: TGTGCGACGGGGGAGTTGAACACTGAAGCTTTCTTT.

The genes are TRBV27 and TRBJ2-7; unclear D gene. The CDR3 consists of 15 residues. Trimming took off 5 bases at V and 1 base at J, with 15 bases between the two ends. Per germline, CDR1 MNHEY and CDR2 SMNVEV (reference sequence). The CDR3 nucleotides are TGTGCCAGCAGTCCAACGGTGCAAAGGTCCTACGAGCAGTACTTC. Amino acid sequence: CASSPTVQRSYEQYF.

Written as DNA, the CDR3 is TGTGCCACCAGTGATTACTACAGGGGCGAGCAGTACTTC. This encodes CATSDYYRGEQYF. This chain joins TRBV24-1 and TRBJ2-7; 7 nucleotides agree with TRBD1. After removal of 2 bases from V and 6 bases from J, the junction contained 3 bases not matched to a gene. Germline CDR1 and CDR2: KGHDR and SFDVKD. CDR3 length: 13 residues.

This clonotype was counted a few times. The chain links TRBV25-1 to TRBJ2-4; 8 bases are a match to TRBD1. V was clipped by 4 bases and J by 8 bases; unmatched bases: 10. There are 15 residues in the CDR3. Germline V lookup: CDR1 MGHDK, CDR2 SYGVNS. CDR3: CASSGPRTGQHIQYF. The CDR3 DNA is TGTGCCAGCAGTGGGCCCCGGACAGGGCAGCACATTCAGTACTTC.

The J gene is TRBJ1-5, the V gene TRBV20-1, with 9 bases lining up with TRBD1. CDR3 length: 14 residues. Trimming took 6 bases from V and 3 from J; bases not matched to a gene: 6. Germline CDR1 DFQATT, CDR2 SNEGSKA (reference sequence). CDR3 loop: CSAKTGGTNQPQHF. In DNA form, the CDR3 reads TGCAGTGCCAAGACAGGGGGTACCAATCAGCCCCAGCATTTT.

V and J are TRBV3-1 and TRBJ2-3; D is uncertain. The CDR3 totals 14 residues. Germline values: CDR1 LGHDT, CDR2 YNNKEL (reference sequence). V was cut by 0 bases and J by 5 bases, with 9 bases left in between. CDR3 sequence: CASSQDNEEDTQYF. The CDR3 coding sequence is TGTGCCAGCAGCCAAGATAACGAAGAAGATACGCAGTATTTT.

The table lists this clonotype with many counts. The chain joins TRBV20-1 to TRBJ1-1; tentatively, D is TRBD1 (5 bases). The CDR3 loop spans 11 amino acids. Between the trimmed V and J ends, which lost 8 bases and 8 bases, there was a span of 15 bases. The germline gives CDR1 DFQATT, CDR2 SNEGSKA (reference sequence). The chain's CDR3 is CSLGMGLEAFF. The CDR3 DNA is TGCAGTCTTGGGATGGGGCTAGAAGCTTTCTTT.

There are many counts of this clonotype. This chain links TRBV3-1 with TRBJ2-1; 12 nucleotides match TRBD2. Losses at the gene ends were 5 bases for V and 8 bases for J; bases not matched to a gene: 10. Per the germline V gene, CDR1 is LGHDT and CDR2 is YNNKEL (reference sequence). The CDR3 spans 16 residues. The CDR3 DNA reads as TGTGCCAGCAGCGCCGGGACTAGCGGGTTGTGGGATGAGCAGTTCTTC. Protein: CASSAGTSGLWDEQFF.

Comments on this clonotype: The CDR3 carries no conserved terminal phenylalanine or tryptophan, so it likely arises from a read error. The genes are TRBV6-1 and TRBJ2-7, with D hard to call. The CDR3 totals 11 residues. V lost 5 bases and J 3 bases, leaving 5 bases between the germline ends. Germline-derived CDR1 and CDR2 are MNHNS and SASEGT. CDR3 bases: TGTGCCAGCAGTTGGAACTACGAGCAGTACCTC. Translated: CASSWNYEQYL.

This clonotype was seen a handful of times. The CDR3 nucleotides are TGTGCCAGCAGCTCGTCTAGCGGGCCGAGCTCCTACAATGAGCAGTTCTTC. Amino acids: CASSSSSGPSSYNEQFF. The rearrangement uses TRBV11-2 and TRBJ2-1; 8 bases are a match to TRBD2. The V segment lost 4 bases and the J segment 0 bases; nucleotides outside the gene matches: 8. The CDR3 length is 17 residues. Germline CDR1 is SGHAT and CDR2 is FQNNGV.